The sequence of this TCR beta chain was determined in a study of quantifying T cell responses using KT2 cells. Study at large: cDNA was made from DNase-treated RNA using alpha and beta constant primers. A predetermined fluorescence threshold ended the second PCR, run as a qPCR. Estimated efficiency of the T4 ligation step was above 9.5% under optimum conditions.

This clonotype was counted between two and nine times. What it recognizes is unknown. CDR3 length equals 14 residues. V dropped 4 bases and J dropped 1 base, with 7 bases sitting between them. Germline V CDR1 and CDR2: MNHNS, SASEGT. Known numbers of the T cell clone KT2 were added to PBMC. The cDNA 3' end received a ligated oligonucleotide with a UMI. The first PCR ran 3 to 5 cycles with an equimolar RC1.1 and RC1.2 beta primer mix. TCRdb independently ran MiXCR on the UMI-ligation and nested PCR reads; one entry per CDR3 protein. The table records about 33,000 distinct CDR3 sequences, 10% of them present only once. Notes on the study in general: Even the lowest spike-in, about one KT2 cell per 100,000 PBMC, yielded detectable KT2 sequences.

The receptor was isolated from a human donor. V gene TRBV6-1 combines with J gene TRBJ2-2; weak D call: TRBD1 (6 bases). Sequencing was performed on PBMCs spiked with cells of the T cell clone KT2. CDR3 nucleotide sequence: TGTGCCAGCAGTGCACAGGGGAACACCGGGGAGCTGTTTTTT. Residues: CASSAQGNTGELFF.